Below, 28 T cell receptor beta chains from the same sample are listed, as sequenced in a study of T cell repertoires in cytomegalovirus infection (dated by TCRdb to between 2018 and 2021). This sample was sequenced with an Illumina HiSeq 1500. The public reads were quality trimmed at Q25 with fastp and then assembled into clones with MiXCR by TCRdb, keeping productive beta chains. Rows matching on CDR3 protein sequence are summarized as one entry with the most common DNA and genes. For this sample there are roughly 320,000 distinct CDR3 sequences; 8% to 9.5% appear just once. Approximately 4.5% of the sample rests with the top ten. Sequencing was done on a sample of PBMCs. These receptors originate from a human donor in good health (CMV status not recorded). Some clones in this sample may be carry-over from other donors' samples.

This clonotype was seen ten or more times. The chain joins TRBV7-6 to TRBJ2-7; 11 bases are shared with TRBD2. CDR1 is SGHVS, CDR2 FNYEAQ, per germline. The ends lost 5 bases at V and 2 bases at J; junction bases unmatched: 8. This CDR3 comprises 16 residues. The CDR3 DNA sequence: TGTGCCAGCAGCCCCTTGACTAGCGGGGTAACCTACGAGCAGTACTTC. Its protein product is CASSPLTSGVTYEQYF.

This clonotype was recorded at least ten times. This chain connects TRBV5-4 to TRBJ1-1; 7 bases line up with TRBD1. Trimming took 4 bases from V and 7 from J; bases not matched to a gene: 10. Per germline, CDR1 SGHNT and CDR2 YYREEE (reference sequence). The length of the CDR3 is 14 residues. Here the CDR3 DNA reads TGTGCCAGCAGCCAGCCGGGACAGCCTTTTGAAGCTTTCTTT. Translating it yields CASSQPGQPFEAFF. The entire variable domain, with the rest obtained from reference TRBV5-4 and TRBJ1-1, is as follows: ETGVTQSPTHLIKTRGQQVTLRCSSQSGHNTVSWYQQALGQGPQFIFQYYREEENGRGNFPPRFSGLQFPNYSSELNVNALELDDSALYLCASSQPGQPFEAFFGQGTRLTVV.

This clonotype was seen a few times. V usage is TRBV4-1 and J usage is TRBJ2-1; a possible D gene is TRBD2 (5 bases). CDR3 length: 15 amino acids. V was shortened by 0 bases and J by 6 bases, with 12 bases between the two germline ends. Per the germline V gene, CDR1 is MGHRA and CDR2 is YSYEKL. The CDR3 loop is CASSQDYSAGNEQFF. In DNA form, the CDR3 reads TGCGCCAGCAGCCAAGATTACAGCGCGGGCAATGAGCAGTTCTTC.

This clonotype has a count of ten or more. The chain couples TRBV7-2 to TRBJ2-3; 7 positions agree with TRBD1. The CDR3 sequence is 19 residues long. The ends lost 11 bases at V and 0 bases at J; junction bases unmatched: 23. Germline-derived CDR1 and CDR2 are SGHTA and FQGNSA. The CDR3 nucleotides are TGTGCCGAGGGATTAGGGGGCATTTCCTCCGGTTCTAGCACAGATACGCAGTATTTT. Protein sequence: CAEGLGGISSGSSTDTQYF.

This clonotype was picked up a small number of times. This chain links TRBV15 with TRBJ2-4; a possible D gene is TRBD1 (5 bases). The V gene's germline CDR1 is LNHNV and CDR2 YYDKDF (reference sequence). V was shortened by 9 bases and J by 0 bases, with 21 bases between the two germline ends. The CDR3 loop spans 17 amino acids. In DNA, the CDR3 is TGTGCCACAGGCGACAGTCAGGTGTCGGTAGCCAAAAACATTCAGTACTTC. It translates to CATGDSQVSVAKNIQYF.

This clonotype was observed a few times. The chain is built from TRBV12-3 or TRBV12-4 and TRBJ2-7; possible D gene TRBD2, 6 bases. The CDR3 is 17 amino acids. Trimming removed 6 bases at V and 1 base at J, with 22 bases between. As DNA, the CDR3 is TGTGCCAGCAGCCCCACGCGCGGTGGGGGGAGATCCTACGAGCAGTACTTC. It is translated as CASSPTRGGGRSYEQYF.

In its sample, this clonotype was seen a few times. V usage is TRBV7-3 and J usage is TRBJ1-3, with unresolved D. Trimming took off 5 bases at V and 0 bases at J, with 8 bases between the two ends. CDR1 is SGHTA and CDR2 is FQGTGA in the germline V gene. The CDR3 is made up of 14 amino acids. In DNA form, the CDR3 reads TGTGCCAGCAGCCTAAGCCGCTCTGGAAACACCATATATTTT. The encoded protein is CASSLSRSGNTIYF.

This clonotype was counted only a few times. The chain employs TRBV6-6 and TRBJ1-2; no reliable D call. Germline-derived CDR1 and CDR2 are MNHNY and SVGAGI (reference sequence). CDR3 size: 13 residues. The V gene lost 6 bases and the J gene lost 2 bases, with 10 bases spanning the gap. Here the CDR3 reads CASRPTQNYGYTF. Written as DNA, the CDR3 is TGTGCCAGCAGACCTACACAGAACTATGGCTACACCTTC.

Details on this clonotype: One junction end does not reproduce the germline sequence, and a read error may be involved. The chain links TRBV5-3 to TRBJ1-6, with 7 bases identical to TRBD1. TRBV5-3 qualifies as an ORF whose function is uncertain. The CDR3 contains 16 residues. The CDR3 DNA reads as TGTGCCAGCAGCTTGACAGGGCGCTCCTATAATACACCCCTCCACTTT. It specifies CASSLTGRSYNTPLHF.

This clonotype was observed a handful of times. The rearrangement joins TRBV5-4 to TRBJ2-3; TRBD2 matches at 12 bases. The CDR3 loop spans 17 amino acids. CDR1 and CDR2 (germline): SGHNT, YYREEE (reference sequence). Trimming at V came to 4 bases and at J to 0 bases, leaving 6 bases not matched to a gene. The CDR3 sequence: CASSPRTSGISTDTQYF. Written as DNA, the CDR3 is TGTGCCAGCAGCCCAAGGACTAGCGGGATTAGCACAGATACGCAGTATTTT.

The rearrangement links TRBV15 to TRBJ1-1; no firm D call. V lost 8 bases, J lost 0 bases, and 19 bases lay in between. Germline-derived CDR1 and CDR2 are LNHNV and YYDKDF (reference sequence). The CDR3 runs to 16 residues. The CDR3 here is CATLRKDVNMNTEAFF. In DNA, the CDR3 is TGTGCCACCCTCAGAAAGGACGTCAATATGAACACTGAAGCTTTCTTT.

This clonotype was detected only a few times. The V gene is TRBV7-6, the J gene TRBJ2-1; 7 bases fit TRBD2. Germline V gene data show CDR1 as SGHVS and CDR2 as FNYEAQ. The CDR3 sequence is 13 residues long. Trimming removed 6 bases from V and 5 bases from J; junction bases left unmatched: 4. CDR3 nucleotide sequence: TGTGCCAGCAGGGGCGGGGGTGACAATGAGCAGTTCTTC. Amino acids: CASRGGGDNEQFF.

This clonotype has a handful of counts. This chain uses TRBV12-3 or TRBV12-4 with TRBJ2-7; 9 bases fit TRBD1. The trim removed 1 base at V and 3 bases at J, leaving 4 bases unmatched. The CDR3 spans 15 residues. The CDR3 DNA sequence: TGTGCCAGCAGTTTAGACAGGGGGCGTGTCTACGAGCAGTACTTC. It encodes CASSLDRGRVYEQYF.

This clonotype showed up many times. The chain recombines TRBV7-2 with TRBJ2-7; perhaps TRBD2 as D (8 bases). V was pared by 9 bases and J by 7 bases, with 25 bases between. In germline, CDR1 is SGHTA, CDR2 FQGNSA. The CDR3 spans 15 residues. The CDR3 spells CASKTGGGRGGEQYF. The CDR3 DNA follows: TGTGCCAGTAAAACAGGAGGGGGCCGGGGGGGGGAGCAGTACTTC.

This clonotype was detected ten times or more. This chain links TRBV12-3 or TRBV12-4 with TRBJ2-1, with 7 bases lining up with TRBD2. V lost 5 bases, J lost 7 bases, and 5 bases stayed unmatched. The CDR3 is 13 residues long. The CDR3 spells CASSTSLANEQFF. For the CDR3, the DNA is TGTGCCAGCAGTACCTCACTAGCGAATGAGCAGTTCTTC.

This clonotype was picked up a small number of times. This sequence joins TRBV15 and TRBJ1-6; D is possibly TRBD1 (5 bases). Trimming cost V 0 bases and J 7 bases, with 10 bases left between them. The CDR3 length is 15 residues. From germline, CDR1 is LNHNV and CDR2 YYDKDF (reference sequence). This chain's CDR3 is CATSREGLGNSPLHF. Written as DNA, the CDR3 is TGTGCCACCAGCAGAGAGGGACTAGGGAATTCACCCCTCCACTTT. Drawing the rest from reference TRBV15 and TRBJ1-6, the complete variable domain is DAMVIQNPRYQVTQFGKPVTLSCSQTLNHNVMYWYQQKSSQAPKLLFHYYDKDFNNEADTPDNFQSRRPNTSFCFLDIRSPGLGDTAMYLCATSREGLGNSPLHFGNGTRLTVT.

The genes are TRBV7-9 and TRBJ2-7; 10 bases align to TRBD1. With 4 bases clipped from V and 3 bases from J, the junction kept 3 bases outside the gene matches. Germline CDR1 SEHNR, CDR2 FQNEAQ (reference sequence). CDR3 length: 14 amino acids. CDR3 loop: CASSWDRGHYEQYF. The DNA for the CDR3 is TGTGCCAGCAGCTGGGACAGGGGTCACTACGAGCAGTACTTC. Full variable domain (outside the CDR3, taken from reference TRBV7-9 and TRBJ2-7): DTGVSQNPRHKITKRGQNVTFRCDPISEHNRLYWYRQTLGQGPEFLTYFQNEAQLEKSRLLSDRFSAERPKGSFSTLEIQRTEQGDSAMYLCASSWDRGHYEQYFGPGTRLTVT.

The J gene is TRBJ1-4, the V gene TRBV15; D is ambiguous. Germline V gives CDR1 LNHNV, CDR2 YYDKDF (reference sequence). V dropped 4 bases and J dropped 4 bases, with 16 bases sitting between them. CDR3 length: 16 residues. In nucleotides, the CDR3 is TGTGCCACCAGCATACGACCTGTAGGGAATAATGAAAAACTGTTTTTT. This codes for CATSIRPVGNNEKLFF.

This clonotype was observed many times. The chain is built from TRBV7-8 and TRBJ1-1, with TRBD1 as a possible D gene (5 bases). The CDR3 covers 14 residues. Trimming removed 5 bases from V and 5 bases from J, with 15 bases in between. Germline loops: CDR1 SGHVS, CDR2 FQNEAQ. The CDR3 bases are TGTGCCAGCAGCCTTGCGGGCCCAGGGACTGAAGCTTTCTTT. Translation gives CASSLAGPGTEAFF.

This clonotype has at least ten counts. The J gene is TRBJ1-2, the V gene TRBV28; D remains ambiguous. V dropped 1 base and J dropped 2 bases, with 11 bases sitting between them. Germline V gene sequence: CDR1 MDHEN, CDR2 SYDVKM. The CDR3 contains 15 residues. CDR3 residues: CASSLSVATNYGYTF. The CDR3 DNA reads as TGTGCCAGCAGTTTATCGGTAGCCACAAACTATGGCTACACCTTC.

This clonotype has just a few counts. This chain uses TRBV12-3 or TRBV12-4 with TRBJ2-3; no firm D call. V lost 3 bases to trimming and J lost 2 bases, with 12 bases between them. This CDR3 has 15 residues. The CDR3 region is CASSLTRIPTDTQYF. CDR3 coding DNA: TGTGCCAGCAGTTTGACTCGTATTCCCACAGATACGCAGTATTTT.

This clonotype was seen a few times. For the CDR3, the DNA is TGTGCCAGCAGCTTACAGGAGTCTAGCACAGATACGCAGTATTTT. It codes for CASSLQESSTDTQYF. V and J are TRBV7-3 and TRBJ2-3; no reliable D call. Germline lookup yields CDR1 SGHTA and CDR2 FQGTGA. The CDR3 is 15 amino acids. Trimming took 2 bases from V and 0 from J, leaving 9 bases between them.

This clonotype was found many times. This sequence joins TRBV7-3 and TRBJ2-6; D is perhaps TRBD1 (6 bases). Trimming shortened V by 0 bases and J by 1 base, and 19 bases separated the two germline ends. The CDR3 has 20 amino acids. The V gene's germline CDR1 is SGHTA and CDR2 FQGTGA. The CDR3 here is CASSLTVTGRGRSGANVLTF. In nucleotides, the CDR3 is TGTGCCAGCAGCTTAACTGTGACAGGAAGGGGAAGATCTGGGGCCAACGTCCTGACTTTC. Combining the CDR3 with reference TRBV7-3 and TRBJ2-6 gives the whole variable domain GAGVSQTPSNKVTEKGKYVELRCDPISGHTALYWYRQSLGQGPEFLIYFQGTGAADDSGLPNDRFFAVRPEGSVSTLKIQRTERGDSAVYLCASSLTVTGRGRSGANVLTFGAGSRLTVL.

This clonotype showed up just a few times. V usage is TRBV29-1 and J usage is TRBJ2-1; 14 nucleotides align to TRBD2. This CDR3 has 18 residues. The junction had 16 bases not matched to a gene; V was cut back by 6 bases and J by 6 bases. Germline CDR1 SQVTM, CDR2 ANQGSEA. The CDR3 coding sequence is TGCAGCGTGGCCGCCGTTGGACTAGCGGGGGGAAGAGGCAATGAGCAGTTCTTC. Residues: CSVAAVGLAGGRGNEQFF.

This rearrangement joins TRBV5-4 to TRBJ2-4; perhaps TRBD2 as D (5 bases). Germline V gives CDR1 SGHNT, CDR2 YYREEE (reference sequence). V was cut by 1 base and J by 6 bases, with 11 bases left in between. The length of the CDR3 is 14 residues. CDR3 region: CASSLSSRSNIQYF. The DNA for the CDR3 is TGTGCCAGCAGCTTGTCTAGCAGGTCAAACATTCAGTACTTC.

This clonotype was found many times. V is TRBV12-3 or TRBV12-4 and J is TRBJ2-6; D remains ambiguous. V lost 8 bases and J 0 bases, leaving 17 bases between the germline ends. This CDR3 spans 17 amino acids. CDR3 residues: CASLGRSPSSGANVLTF. For the CDR3, the DNA is TGTGCCAGCCTTGGGCGGAGCCCGAGCTCTGGGGCCAACGTCCTGACTTTC.

V usage is TRBV20-1 and J usage is TRBJ2-7, with 9 positions matching TRBD1. Germline loops: CDR1 DFQATT, CDR2 SNEGSKA (reference sequence). With 3 bases clipped from V and 3 bases from J, the junction kept 12 bases outside the gene matches. This CDR3 is 16 amino acids long. This CDR3 reads CSASPDRGVQGYEQYF. CDR3 DNA sequence: TGCAGTGCTAGTCCGGACAGGGGAGTTCAGGGCTACGAGCAGTACTTC.

This clonotype was seen repeatedly, ten times or more. J is TRBJ2-1 and V is TRBV7-8; tentatively, D is TRBD2 (6 bases). V lost 1 base and J 5 bases, leaving 6 bases between the germline ends. The CDR3 extends over 13 amino acids. CDR1 is SGHVS, CDR2 FQNEAQ, per germline. The CDR3 reads CASSLERDNEQFF. The CDR3 nucleotides are TGTGCCAGCAGCTTAGAGCGGGACAATGAGCAGTTCTTC.